This TCR beta chain was identified during a study of CXCR3-negative and CXCR3-positive naive CD8 T cells. Points from the study as a whole: More hydrophobic TRB CDR3s were found in CXCR3-positive naive cells than in CXCR3-negative naive cells. Both naive subsets had comparably high diversity; memory CD8+ cells much lower. Fresh PBMCs went into most assays, and CXCR3 expression partly declined after cryopreservation.

Using triplicate sorts, 300,000 cells were collected each time from every CD8+ T cell subset. CD45RO-CCR7+CD27+CD95- was the phenotype of naive CD8+ T cells. Remarks on this clonotype: Its antigen is unidentified.

Via 5' RACE with UMI labels, TRB cDNA libraries were prepared. TCRdb reanalyzed the 5' RACE reads, giving one entry per CDR3 protein sequence and no DNA. The sample table includes 150,000 to 180,000 distinct CDR3 sequences. There are 14 residues in the CDR3. This TCR was recovered from a human donor in good health. Some clones in this sample may be carry-over from other donors' samples. The sample comprised naive CXCR3+ CD8+ T cells from blood. Regarding subset: CD45RO-CCR7+CD27+CD95- naive CD8+ T cells expressing CXCR3 (TNR3+). The rearrangement joins TRBV12-3 or TRBV12-4 to TRBJ2-7; TCRdb selects TRBD2, and the lack of DNA leaves this call unchecked. The CDR3 loop is CASRHPGLGGEQYF.